This T cell receptor beta chain was identified in a study of blood T cell repertoires in COVID-19. Whole-study context: The samples span acute and convalescent COVID-19 from the United States, Italy and Spain. T cells, B-cell-depleted T cells, or PBMCs supplied cDNA or gDNA.

The V segment lost 0 bases and the J segment 6 bases; nucleotides outside the gene matches: 15. The CDR3 contains 18 residues. CDR1 is SGHRS, CDR2 YFSETQ, per germline. The authors' processing: Reference gene primer amplification yielded estimated nucleated cell counts. Profiling relied on immunoSEQ multiplex PCR, and the TCRdb table lists in-frame clones only, not all of them. For V, J and clone size, that table is used; D and trimming come from the DNA. The sample contains 80,000 to 90,000 clones, approximately 81% of which appear only once. The sample comprised peripheral blood. The TCR was taken from an older woman with acute or convalescent COVID-19. V gene TRBV5-1 combines with J gene TRBJ1-2; 9 bases fit TRBD1. CDR3 DNA: TGCGCCAGCAGCTTGGGTGGGGGGACAGGGTGGACGTCGAATGGCTACACCTTC. It translates to CASSLGGGTGWTSNGYTF.